These 21 T cell receptor beta chains were all obtained from the same sample, sequenced in a study of cytomegalovirus exposure and HLA in healthy donors. Produced via immunoSEQ multiplex PCR; TCRdb's table is partial and in-frame only. The sample lists approximately 100,000 clones; more than 75% were seen once. Input material: PBMCs. The receptors originated from a young man in good health and CMV-seropositive.

This chain links TRBV28 with TRBJ1-2; 11 bases align to TRBD1. The CDR3 covers 15 residues. Per germline, CDR1 MDHEN and CDR2 SYDVKM. Germline trimming cut 6 bases from V and 5 bases from J; bases unmatched to any gene: 8. The CDR3 protein is CASRTTGTGGYGYTF. CDR3 DNA: TGTGCCAGCAGAACTACCGGGACAGGGGGTTATGGCTACACCTTC.

The sample holds one count of this clone. The chain employs TRBV11-2 and TRBJ2-2; weak D call: TRBD1 (6 bases). V was cut by 5 bases and J by 1 base, with 20 bases left in between. The CDR3 loop spans 18 amino acids. The germline V gene has CDR1 SGHAT and CDR2 FQNNGV. The DNA for the CDR3 is TGTGCCAGCAGCCAAGTGCCCCCATCGGGACAGAACACCGGGGAGCTGTTTTTT. As protein: CASSQVPPSGQNTGELFF.

The V and J genes are TRBV28 and TRBJ2-7, with TRBD2 as a possible D gene (5 bases). CDR1 and CDR2 (germline): MDHEN, SYDVKM. The V end was cut by 5 bases, the J end by 7 bases, with 9 bases between. The CDR3 extends over 11 amino acids. The CDR3: CASSRAGEQYF. In nucleotides, the CDR3 is TGTGCCAGCAGTCGCGCGGGTGAGCAGTACTTC. The variable domain in full, completed from reference TRBV28 and TRBJ2-7, reads DVKVTQSSRYLVKRTGEKVFLECVQDMDHENMFWYRQDPGLGLRLIYFSYDVKMKEKGDIPEGYSVSREKKERFSLILESASTNQTSMYLCASSRAGEQYFGPGTRLTVT.

The chain recombines TRBV4-2 with TRBJ1-5; D is ambiguous. Germline assignment: CDR1 LGHNA and CDR2 YNFKEQ. CDR3 length equals 13 residues. Trimming took 0 bases from V and 7 from J, leaving 7 bases between them. Written as DNA, the CDR3 is TGTGCCAGCAGCCAAGATCAGTGGCAGCCCCAGCATTTT. Translation gives CASSQDQWQPQHF.

CDR3 residues: CASSSLGQGQGEQYF. The CDR3 coding sequence is TGTGCCAGCAGTAGCCTTGGACAGGGTCAGGGAGAGCAGTACTTC. The chain combines TRBV27 with TRBJ2-7; 8 bases are shared with TRBD1. Germline V gives CDR1 MNHEY, CDR2 SMNVEV (reference sequence). V lost 5 bases, J lost 7 bases, and 13 bases stayed unmatched. The CDR3 spans 15 residues.

The chain employs TRBV5-1 and TRBJ1-2; D not certain. Germline V gene sequence: CDR1 SGHRS, CDR2 YFSETQ. Trimming pared 0 bases from V and 4 bases from J, leaving 7 bases between. The CDR3 has 13 residues. CDR3: CASSLELSYGYTF. The CDR3 DNA reads TGCGCCAGCAGCTTGGAGCTTAGCTATGGCTACACCTTC.

V gene TRBV11-2 combines with J gene TRBJ2-5; D remains unclear. This CDR3 is built from 15 residues. Germline assignment: CDR1 SGHAT and CDR2 FQNNGV. The V end lost 1 base, the J end lost 4 bases, and 13 bases lay between the germline ends. This chain's CDR3 is CASSLVPPGGETQYF. Here the CDR3 DNA reads TGTGCCAGCAGCTTAGTGCCTCCCGGTGGAGAGACCCAGTACTTC. The full variable domain, in which reference TRBV11-2 and TRBJ2-5 provide the parts outside the CDR3, is EAGVAQSPRYKIIEKRQSVAFWCNPISGHATLYWYQQILGQGPKLLIQFQNNGVVDDSQLPKDRFSAERLKGVDSTLKIQPAKLEDSAVYLCASSLVPPGGETQYFGPGTRLLVL.

This clone was seen once. The chain employs TRBV6-1 and TRBJ1-2; D is uncertain. CDR3 size: 15 residues. Trimming left V 2 bases short and J 5 bases short, with 15 bases between. Germline CDR1 MNHNS, CDR2 SASEGT. The CDR3 is CASSESSVGGYGYTF. DNA for the CDR3: TGTGCCAGCAGTGAATCCAGTGTCGGAGGATATGGCTACACCTTC.

The chain employs TRBV10-3 and TRBJ2-3; 11 nucleotides align to TRBD2. The CDR3 runs 17 residues. The germline CDR1 and CDR2 sequences are ENHRY and SYGVKD. The trim removed 2 bases at V and 2 bases at J, leaving 6 bases unmatched. In nucleotides, the CDR3 is TGTGCCATCAGTGAGACTACTAGCGGGAGCTTCACAGATACGCAGTATTTT. This translates into CAISETTSGSFTDTQYF.

The V gene is TRBV2, the J gene TRBJ2-7; D possibly corresponds to TRBD1 (6 bases). With 1 base removed from V and 2 bases from J, the gap between germline ends came to 12 bases. Germline V gives CDR1 SNHLY, CDR2 FYNNEI. The length of the CDR3 is 15 residues. CDR3: CASSEGTAGTYEQYF. In nucleotides, the CDR3 is TGTGCCAGCAGTGAAGGGACAGCAGGGACCTACGAGCAGTACTTC.

The chain is built from TRBV2 and TRBJ2-7; 10 nucleotides line up with TRBD2. V was clipped by 6 bases and J by 2 bases; unmatched bases: 19. From germline, CDR1 is SNHLY and CDR2 FYNNEI. This CDR3 contains 19 residues. The CDR3 coding sequence is TGTGCCAGCAGCCCCCCAATTCTAACTAGCGGGGTACCGACCTACGAGCAGTACTTC. It is translated as CASSPPILTSGVPTYEQYF.

This clone was counted once. The genes are TRBV25-1 and TRBJ2-7, with 8 bases that match TRBD2. Per germline, CDR1 MGHDK and CDR2 SYGVNS. V dropped 1 base and J dropped 2; count of bases not matched to a gene: 4. The CDR3 consists of 15 residues. The CDR3 sequence is CASSEFGGGPYEQYF. The CDR3, as DNA: TGTGCCAGCAGTGAATTCGGCGGGGGGCCCTACGAGCAGTACTTC.

The rearrangement joins TRBV7-2 to TRBJ2-7, with a tentative D call TRBD2 (6 bases). Germline CDR1 is SGHTA and CDR2 is FQGNSA. The CDR3 runs 14 residues. The ends were cut back, 4 bases at V and 3 bases at J, with 13 bases in the middle. In DNA form, the CDR3 reads TGTGCCAGCAGCTACCTTTCGGGGGACTACGAGCAGTACTTC. Amino acids: CASSYLSGDYEQYF.

This clone was seen once. V and J are TRBV7-3 and TRBJ2-2; D is perhaps TRBD1 (6 bases). The V end lost 2 bases, the J end lost 3 bases, and 10 bases lay between the germline ends. This CDR3 has 15 residues. Germline assignment: CDR1 SGHTA and CDR2 FQGTGA. This CDR3 is CASSLVGGDTGELFF. The CDR3 DNA sequence: TGTGCCAGCAGCTTAGTTGGGGGCGACACCGGGGAGCTGTTTTTT.

The J gene is TRBJ2-7, the V gene TRBV11-3; the match to TRBD2 covers 7 bases. V trimming: 1 base; J trimming: 4 bases; junction bases outside the gene matches: 4. CDR1 is SGHNT and CDR2 is YENEEA in the germline V gene. The CDR3 contains 14 residues. CDR3 bases: TGTGCCAGCAGCTTAGGTGCGGGAGTGTACGAGCAGTACTTC. Residues: CASSLGAGVYEQYF.

This chain connects TRBV11-3 to TRBJ2-7; 7 positions agree with TRBD1. From germline, CDR1 is SGHNT and CDR2 YENEEA. The junction had 7 bases not matched to a gene; V was cut back by 5 bases and J by 3 bases. This CDR3 region has 14 residues. The CDR3 reads CASSNRDSGYEQYF. The CDR3 nucleotides are TGTGCCAGCAGCAACCGGGACAGTGGCTACGAGCAGTACTTC.

This clone appeared a single time. The rearrangement uses TRBV6-1 and TRBJ1-5; possible D gene TRBD1, 6 bases. The V gene's germline CDR1 is MNHNS and CDR2 SASEGT. Trimming pared 3 bases from V and 5 bases from J, leaving 11 bases between. CDR3 length: 14 residues. The DNA of the CDR3 is TGTGCCAGCAGTGATTGGGGGGGCCATCAGCCCCAGCATTTT. Translated, it gives CASSDWGGHQPQHF.

V gene TRBV10-3 combines with J gene TRBJ2-1, with a weak D call TRBD1 (5 bases). V lost 4 bases and J lost 3, with 10 bases in between. In germline, CDR1 is ENHRY, CDR2 SYGVKD. The CDR3 loop spans 14 amino acids. CDR3 coding DNA: TGTGCCATCAGTGTCGACAGTAACTACAATGAGCAGTTCTTC. Its protein product is CAISVDSNYNEQFF.

This chain uses TRBV7-8 with TRBJ2-7; the D is unclear. CDR3 length: 12 residues. Trimming took off 4 bases at V and 4 bases at J, with 8 bases between the two ends. The germline CDR1 and CDR2 sequences are SGHVS and FQNEAQ. CDR3 region: CASSSSLYEQYF. The CDR3 nucleotides read TGTGCCAGCAGCTCCAGTCTTTACGAGCAGTACTTC.

This rearrangement joins TRBV18 to TRBJ2-3; TRBD2 might be the D (5 bases). The CDR3 is 13 residues long. Germline CDR1 reads KGHSH; CDR2 reads LQKENI. The V end lost 6 bases, the J end lost 2 bases, and 9 bases lay between the germline ends. CDR3 bases: TGTGCCAGCTCGGAGGCGAACACAGATACGCAGTATTTT. It codes for CASSEANTDTQYF.

V usage is TRBV10-3 and J usage is TRBJ2-3; 13 bases map to TRBD2. This CDR3 has 18 residues. The germline V gene encodes CDR1 ENHRY and CDR2 SYGVKD. The V and J ends lost 6 bases and 0 bases, in that order; junction bases with no gene match: 9. Here the CDR3 DNA reads TGTGCCATCAGGGGAAGGACTAGCGGGGGTCTAAGCACAGATACGCAGTATTTT. It specifies CAIRGRTSGGLSTDTQYF.